The next 2 T cell receptor beta chains were all read from a single sample in a study of T cell repertoires in cytomegalovirus infection. Their target antigens are unknown. TCRdb re-derived calls from the reads in MiXCR, one entry per CDR3 protein. The table has about 920,000 distinct CDR3 sequences, around 32% seen once. This specimen was cultured CD8+ T cells from PBMCs, taken from culture after CMV antigen stimulation. The origin of the receptors is a human donor in good health (CMV status not recorded). Some clones in this sample may be carry-over from other donors' samples.

The chain couples TRBV12-3 or TRBV12-4 to TRBJ1-4, with 11 bases identical to TRBD1. V lost 3 bases, J lost 6 bases, and 6 bases stayed unmatched. This CDR3 is 16 amino acids long. The CDR3 loop reads CASSFPGQGGDEKLFF. As DNA, the CDR3 is TGTGCCAGCAGTTTCCCGGGACAGGGGGGCGATGAAAAACTGTTTTTT.

The rearrangement links TRBV7-4 to TRBJ1-2; possibly TRBD1 for D (5 bases). CDR1 SGHVT and CDR2 SQSDAQ come from the germline V gene. The CDR3 is 16 residues long. The germline V and J ends were trimmed by 1 base and 8 bases, with 20 bases remaining between them. CDR3 bases: TGTGCCAGCAGCTTAGTCCCGAGGGGCCCGTTGGGGGGCTACACCTTC. It translates to CASSLVPRGPLGGYTF.